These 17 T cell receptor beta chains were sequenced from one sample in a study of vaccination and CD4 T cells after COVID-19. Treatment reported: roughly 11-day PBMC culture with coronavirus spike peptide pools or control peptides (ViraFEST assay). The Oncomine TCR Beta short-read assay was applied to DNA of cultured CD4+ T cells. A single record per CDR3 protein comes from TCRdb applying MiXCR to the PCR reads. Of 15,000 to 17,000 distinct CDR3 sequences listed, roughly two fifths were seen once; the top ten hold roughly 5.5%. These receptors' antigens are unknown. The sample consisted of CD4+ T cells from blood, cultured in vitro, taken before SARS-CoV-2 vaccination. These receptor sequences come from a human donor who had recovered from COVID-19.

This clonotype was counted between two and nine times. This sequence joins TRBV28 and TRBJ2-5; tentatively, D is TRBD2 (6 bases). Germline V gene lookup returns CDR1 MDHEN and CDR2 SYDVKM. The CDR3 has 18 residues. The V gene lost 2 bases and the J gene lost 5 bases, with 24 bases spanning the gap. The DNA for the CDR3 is TGTGCCAGCAGTTTAGCGGGGACTTTGGGGGTGGGGGTGGAGACCCAGTACTTC. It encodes CASSLAGTLGVGVETQYF.

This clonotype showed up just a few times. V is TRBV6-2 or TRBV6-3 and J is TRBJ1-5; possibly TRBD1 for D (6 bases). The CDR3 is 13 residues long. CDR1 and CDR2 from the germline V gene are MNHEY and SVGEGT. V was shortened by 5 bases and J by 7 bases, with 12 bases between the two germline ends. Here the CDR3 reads CASSTGSYQPQHF. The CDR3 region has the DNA TGTGCCAGCAGTACAGGGTCATACCAGCCCCAGCATTTT.

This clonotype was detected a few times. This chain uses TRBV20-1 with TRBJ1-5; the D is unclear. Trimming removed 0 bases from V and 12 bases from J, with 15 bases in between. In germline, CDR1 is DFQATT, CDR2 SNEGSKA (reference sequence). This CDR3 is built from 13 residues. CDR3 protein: CSARDFGGGIQHF. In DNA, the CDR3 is TGCAGTGCTAGAGATTTCGGTGGAGGGATCCAGCATTTT.

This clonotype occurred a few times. This CDR3 is CASKPGQGAGQPQHF. CDR3 nucleotides: TGTGCCAGTAAACCGGGACAGGGGGCTGGACAGCCCCAGCATTTT. The J gene is TRBJ1-5, the V gene TRBV12-3 or TRBV12-4, with TRBD1 matching 12 bases. This CDR3 spans 15 amino acids. The trim removed 9 bases at V and 7 bases at J, leaving 10 bases unmatched.

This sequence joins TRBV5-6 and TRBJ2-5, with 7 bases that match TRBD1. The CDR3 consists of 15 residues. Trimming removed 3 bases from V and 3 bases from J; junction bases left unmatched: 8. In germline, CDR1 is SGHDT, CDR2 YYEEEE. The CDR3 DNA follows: TGTGCCAGCAGCTACTACAAGGGGACAGAAGAGACCCAGTACTTC. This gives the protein CASSYYKGTEETQYF.

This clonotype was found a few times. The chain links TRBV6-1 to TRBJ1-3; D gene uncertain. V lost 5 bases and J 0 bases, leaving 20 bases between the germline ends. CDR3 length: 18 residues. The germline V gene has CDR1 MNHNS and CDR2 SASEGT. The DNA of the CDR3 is TGTGCCAGCAGTCGAAATATCCCCCGACGGATCTCTGGAAACACCATATATTTT. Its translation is CASSRNIPRRISGNTIYF.

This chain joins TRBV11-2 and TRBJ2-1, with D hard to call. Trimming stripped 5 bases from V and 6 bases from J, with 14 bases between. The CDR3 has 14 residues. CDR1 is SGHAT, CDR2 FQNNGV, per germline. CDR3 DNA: TGTGCCAGCAGCCAGATGAGGAGCGCCAATGAGCAGTTCTTC. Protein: CASSQMRSANEQFF. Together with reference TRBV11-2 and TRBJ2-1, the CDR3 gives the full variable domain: EAGVAQSPRYKIIEKRQSVAFWCNPISGHATLYWYQQILGQGPKLLIQFQNNGVVDDSQLPKDRFSAERLKGVDSTLKIQPAKLEDSAVYLCASSQMRSANEQFFGPGTRLTVL.

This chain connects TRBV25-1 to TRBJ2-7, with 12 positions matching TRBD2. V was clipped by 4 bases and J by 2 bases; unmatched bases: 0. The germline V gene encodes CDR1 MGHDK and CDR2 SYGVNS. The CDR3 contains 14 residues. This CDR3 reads CASSASGGAYEQYF. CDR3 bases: TGTGCCAGCAGTGCTAGCGGGGGGGCCTACGAGCAGTACTTC.

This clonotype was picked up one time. Written as DNA, the CDR3 is TGTGCCAGCATCCCCGGGACTAGCTTCACAGATACGCAGTATTTT. Translated, it gives CASIPGTSFTDTQYF. The V call is TRBV12-3 or TRBV12-4, the J call TRBJ2-3, with 9 bases identical to TRBD2. The CDR3 is 15 amino acids. V shed 7 bases and J 2 bases; nucleotides not matched to a gene: 7.

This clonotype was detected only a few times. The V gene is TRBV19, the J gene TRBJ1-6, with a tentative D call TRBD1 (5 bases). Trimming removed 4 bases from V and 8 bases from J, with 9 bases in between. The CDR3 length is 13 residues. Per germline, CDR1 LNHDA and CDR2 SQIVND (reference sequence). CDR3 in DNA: TGTGCCAGTAGTAGGGACCGATATTCACCCCTCCACTTT. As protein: CASSRDRYSPLHF.

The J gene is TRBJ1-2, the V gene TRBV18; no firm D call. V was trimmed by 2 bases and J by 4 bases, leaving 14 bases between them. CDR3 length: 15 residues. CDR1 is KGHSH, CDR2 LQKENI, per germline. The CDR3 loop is CASSPMTESAYGYTF. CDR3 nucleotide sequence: TGTGCCAGCTCACCAATGACGGAGTCAGCCTATGGCTACACCTTC.

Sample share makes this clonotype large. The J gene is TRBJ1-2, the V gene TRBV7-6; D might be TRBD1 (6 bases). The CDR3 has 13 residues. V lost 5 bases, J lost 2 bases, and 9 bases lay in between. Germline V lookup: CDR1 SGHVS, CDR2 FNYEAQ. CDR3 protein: CASSRTENYGYTF. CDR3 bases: TGTGCCAGCAGCCGGACAGAGAACTATGGCTACACCTTC.

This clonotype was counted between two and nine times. The CDR3 DNA follows: TGTGCCAGCAGCCCCCTACCCCCAGGGGCCACTGAAGCTTTCTTT. Translation gives CASSPLPPGATEAFF. The rearrangement links TRBV11-3 to TRBJ1-1; a weak D match, TRBD1 (6 bases). The ends were cut back, 5 bases at V and 4 bases at J, with 17 bases in the middle. CDR3 length: 15 residues. Per germline, CDR1 SGHNT and CDR2 YENEEA.

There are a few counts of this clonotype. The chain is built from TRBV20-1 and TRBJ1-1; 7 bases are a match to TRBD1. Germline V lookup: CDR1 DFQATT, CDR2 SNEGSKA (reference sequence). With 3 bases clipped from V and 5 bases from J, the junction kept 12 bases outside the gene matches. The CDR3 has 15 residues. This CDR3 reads CSARDGKGAGTEAFF. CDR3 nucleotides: TGCAGTGCTAGGGACGGTAAGGGGGCCGGGACTGAAGCTTTCTTT.

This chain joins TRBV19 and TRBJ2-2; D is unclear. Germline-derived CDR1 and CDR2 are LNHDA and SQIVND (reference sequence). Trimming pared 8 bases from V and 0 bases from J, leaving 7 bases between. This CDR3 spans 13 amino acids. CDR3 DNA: TGTGCCAGTGTGTACCCGAACACCGGGGAGCTGTTTTTT. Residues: CASVYPNTGELFF.

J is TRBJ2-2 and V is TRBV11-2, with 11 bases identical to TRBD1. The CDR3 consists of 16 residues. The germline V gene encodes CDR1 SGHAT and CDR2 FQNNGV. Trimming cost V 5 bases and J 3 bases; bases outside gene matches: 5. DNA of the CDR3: TGTGCCAGCAGCCCCGGGACAGGGGGTTACACCGGGGAGCTGTTTTTT. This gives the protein CASSPGTGGYTGELFF.

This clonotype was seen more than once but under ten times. The CDR3 sequence is CASSPPSRNTIYF. In DNA, the CDR3 is TGTGCCAGCAGTCCCCCCTCCCGGAACACCATATATTTT. This rearrangement joins TRBV28 to TRBJ1-3; D not certain. Trimming left V 5 bases short and J 7 bases short, with 12 bases between. The CDR3 is 13 amino acids. The V gene's germline CDR1 is MDHEN and CDR2 SYDVKM. Using reference TRBV28 and TRBJ1-3 for the parts outside the CDR3, the full variable domain is DVKVTQSSRYLVKRTGEKVFLECVQDMDHENMFWYRQDPGLGLRLIYFSYDVKMKEKGDIPEGYSVSREKKERFSLILESASTNQTSMYLCASSPPSRNTIYFGEGSWLTVV.